The next 23 T cell receptor beta chains were all read from a single sample in a study of T cell changes during pregnancy in multiple sclerosis. Produced via immunoSEQ multiplex PCR; TCRdb's table is partial and in-frame only. The sample yields tens of thousands of clones, 93% seen once. This sample comprised CD8+ T cells from peripheral blood mononuclear cells, obtained in the third trimester of pregnancy. The receptor set was obtained from a female donor with multiple sclerosis, enrolled in a pregnancy study.

The chain uses TRBV5-6 and TRBJ1-1; possibly TRBD1 for D (5 bases). In germline, CDR1 is SGHDT, CDR2 YYEEEE. The CDR3 runs 13 residues. The V and J ends lost 4 bases and 8 bases respectively, with 15 bases between them. The CDR3, as DNA: TGTGCCAGCAGCGGAGCGGGGGACGGAGAAGCTTTCTTT. It yields the protein CASSGAGDGEAFF.

The rearrangement uses TRBV7-6 and TRBJ2-7; D gene uncertain. The germline V and J ends were trimmed by 5 bases and 3 bases, with 11 bases remaining between them. This CDR3 region has 13 residues. Germline CDR1 and CDR2: SGHVS and FNYEAQ. The CDR3 DNA reads TGTGCCAGCAGCCCCCAGGATGTCTACGAGCAGTACTTC. The encoded protein is CASSPQDVYEQYF.

This sequence joins TRBV5-6 and TRBJ2-7; D is unresolved. V gave up 7 bases and J gave up 0 bases, with 8 bases separating them. The CDR3 runs 12 residues. Germline CDR1 is SGHDT and CDR2 is YYEEEE. The CDR3 region is CASGVNSYEQYF. CDR3 sequence (DNA): TGTGCCAGCGGAGTAAACTCCTACGAGCAGTACTTC.

This chain uses TRBV5-1 with TRBJ2-3; TRBD2 matches at 14 bases. The CDR3 extends over 17 amino acids. The germline V gene encodes CDR1 SGHRS and CDR2 YFSETQ. The V gene end was trimmed by 3 bases and the J gene end by 2 bases; junction bases not matched to a gene: 5. The CDR3 region is CASSWTSGGPPTDTQYF. In DNA form, the CDR3 reads TGCGCCAGCAGCTGGACTAGCGGGGGGCCCCCCACAGATACGCAGTATTTT. The variable domain in full, completed from reference TRBV5-1 and TRBJ2-3, reads KAGVTQTPRYLIKTRGQQVTLSCSPISGHRSVSWYQQTPGQGLQFLFEYFSETQRNKGNFPGRFSGRQFSNSRSEMNVSTLELGDSALYLCASSWTSGGPPTDTQYFGPGTRLTVL.

The V gene is TRBV15, the J gene TRBJ1-2; D ambiguous. V lost 0 bases to trimming and J lost 8 bases, with 13 bases between them. The CDR3 length is 14 residues. CDR1 is LNHNV, CDR2 YYDKDF, per germline (reference sequence). DNA of the CDR3: TGTGCCACCAGCAGAGATGTGAATTCTGGCGGCTACACCTTC. Its protein is CATSRDVNSGGYTF.

The chain couples TRBV9 to TRBJ1-2; tentative D call: TRBD1 (6 bases). The CDR3 covers 19 residues. Trimming removed 3 bases at V and 0 bases at J, with 24 bases between. In germline, CDR1 is SGDLS, CDR2 YYNGEE. DNA for the CDR3: TGTGCCAGCAGCGGAGCCGGGACACGGCCAAGAGAGGCTAACTATGGCTACACCTTC. Protein sequence: CASSGAGTRPREANYGYTF.

The chain joins TRBV11-2 to TRBJ2-5; a weak D match, TRBD2 (6 bases). Germline V gene lookup returns CDR1 SGHAT and CDR2 FQNNGV. The CDR3 runs 14 residues. V dropped 0 bases and J dropped 3 bases, with 8 bases sitting between them. The CDR3 bases are TGTGCCAGCAGCTTAGATACTAGCAAAGAGACCCAGTACTTC. This translates into CASSLDTSKETQYF.

The V gene is TRBV19, the J gene TRBJ2-5; tentative D call: TRBD1 (6 bases). Between the trimmed V and J ends, which lost 6 bases and 3 bases, there was a span of 14 bases. CDR1 LNHDA and CDR2 SQIVND come from the germline V gene (reference sequence). This CDR3 has 14 amino acids. In nucleotides, the CDR3 is TGTGCCAGTAGAATGGGGACAAATGAAGAGACCCAGTACTTC. It is translated as CASRMGTNEETQYF.

The J gene is TRBJ2-7, the V gene TRBV5-4; D not resolved. CDR3 size: 13 residues. V was shortened by 0 bases and J by 3 bases, with 7 bases between the two germline ends. Germline V lookup: CDR1 SGHNT, CDR2 YYREEE (reference sequence). This CDR3 reads CASSLGQDYEQYF. CDR3 DNA sequence: TGTGCCAGCAGCTTGGGACAAGACTACGAGCAGTACTTC.

The chain is built from TRBV9 and TRBJ1-1; D ambiguous. Germline loops: CDR1 SGDLS, CDR2 YYNGEE. The CDR3 totals 12 residues. V was cut by 4 bases and J by 4 bases, with 8 bases left in between. The CDR3 here is CASSLGFTEAFF. The CDR3, as DNA: TGTGCCAGCAGCCTCGGGTTCACTGAAGCTTTCTTT.

This clone occurred once. The rearrangement links TRBV7-3 to TRBJ1-6; TRBD1 matches 9 bases. This CDR3 has 16 residues. The J segment lost 5 bases and the V segment lost 0 bases, leaving 2 bases of the junction unmatched. CDR1 and CDR2 (germline): SGHTA, FQGTGA. As DNA, the CDR3 is TGTGCCAGCAGCTTAACGGGACAGGGCCATAATTCACCCCTCCACTTT. It encodes CASSLTGQGHNSPLHF.

The chain has TRBV15 and TRBJ2-1; 7 positions agree with TRBD1. This CDR3 comprises 14 residues. With V trimmed by 4 bases and J by 5 bases, 5 bases remained unmatched. CDR1 is LNHNV, CDR2 YYDKDF, per germline (reference sequence). In nucleotides, the CDR3 is TGTGCCACCAGCACGAGGACAGGAGACAATGAGCAGTTCTTC. Translated: CATSTRTGDNEQFF.

The genes are TRBV19 and TRBJ2-1; 9 positions agree with TRBD2. The CDR3 length is 14 residues. V dropped 7 bases and J dropped 7; count of bases not matched to a gene: 8. CDR1 and CDR2 from the germline V gene are LNHDA and SQIVND (reference sequence). The CDR3 loop is CASTLSGGWNEQFF. In nucleotides, the CDR3 is TGTGCCAGTACCCTGAGCGGGGGGTGGAATGAGCAGTTCTTC. Variable domain in full (rest from reference TRBV19 and TRBJ2-1): DGGITQSPKYLFRKEGQNVTLSCEQNLNHDAMYWYRQDPGQGLRLIYYSQIVNDFQKGDIAEGYSVSREKKESFPLTVTSAQKNPTAFYLCASTLSGGWNEQFFGPGTRLTVL.

The chain joins TRBV11-2 to TRBJ2-5, with a weak D call TRBD1 (5 bases). This CDR3 spans 12 amino acids. V dropped 4 bases and J dropped 7 bases, with 10 bases sitting between them. Germline assignment: CDR1 SGHAT and CDR2 FQNNGV. DNA for the CDR3: TGTGCCAGCAGCTCCCCTCAGGGGACCCAGTACTTC. This codes for CASSSPQGTQYF.

The count of this clone is one. The genes are TRBV27 and TRBJ1-1, with 9 bases aligning to TRBD1. This CDR3 contains 14 residues. The germline CDR1 and CDR2 sequences are MNHEY and SMNVEV (reference sequence). Trimming at V came to 0 bases and at J to 8 bases, leaving 4 bases not matched to a gene. The CDR3, as DNA: TGTGCCAGCAGTTTATCCTCTGACAGGGGGGAAGCTTTCTTT. It yields the protein CASSLSSDRGEAFF.

J is TRBJ2-3 and V is TRBV11-2; 9 positions agree with TRBD2. The CDR3 is 17 amino acids. Germline V gene data show CDR1 as SGHAT and CDR2 as FQNNGV. The V segment lost 5 bases and the J segment 2 bases; nucleotides outside the gene matches: 11. The CDR3 region is CASSNPGGGGDTDTQYF. CDR3 DNA sequence: TGTGCCAGCAGCAACCCTGGGGGCGGGGGGGACACAGATACGCAGTATTTT.

This clone was recorded only once. This chain links TRBV19 with TRBJ2-2, with 7 positions matching TRBD2. This CDR3 is 12 amino acids long. CDR1 LNHDA and CDR2 SQIVND come from the germline V gene (reference sequence). V trimming: 7 bases; J trimming: 8 bases; junction bases outside the gene matches: 4. CDR3 loop: CASKRGGGELFF. CDR3 sequence (DNA): TGTGCCAGTAAAAGGGGAGGGGGGGAGCTGTTTTTT.

This rearrangement joins TRBV25-1 to TRBJ1-4, with D unclear. Trimming stripped 4 bases from V and 10 bases from J, with 4 bases between. Germline V gene sequence: CDR1 MGHDK, CDR2 SYGVNS. This CDR3 is 10 amino acids long. The CDR3 region has the DNA TGTGCCAGCAGTGGAGGAAAACTGTTTTTT. As protein: CASSGGKLFF. Combining the CDR3 with reference TRBV25-1 and TRBJ1-4 gives the whole variable domain EADIYQTPRYLVIGTGKKITLECSQTMGHDKMYWYQQDPGMELHLIHYSYGVNSTEKGDLSSESTVSRIRTEHFPLTLESARPSHTSQYLCASSGGKLFFGSGTQLSVL.

The chain couples TRBV5-4 to TRBJ2-1; 9 positions match TRBD1. V was pared by 2 bases and J by 9 bases, with 6 bases of the junction left unmatched. CDR3 length equals 14 residues. CDR1 and CDR2 from the germline V gene are SGHNT and YYREEE (reference sequence). The CDR3 DNA is TGTGCCAGCAGCTTTGACAGGGGGGTCGGTGAGCAGTTCTTC. This sequence encodes CASSFDRGVGEQFF. Complete variable domain (other parts from reference TRBV5-4 and TRBJ2-1): ETGVTQSPTHLIKTRGQQVTLRCSSQSGHNTVSWYQQALGQGPQFIFQYYREEENGRGNFPPRFSGLQFPNYSSELNVNALELDDSALYLCASSFDRGVGEQFFGPGTRLTVL.

This clone was counted once. V and J are TRBV10-2 and TRBJ2-1, with 7 bases fitting TRBD2. CDR1 is WSHSY and CDR2 is SAAADI in the germline V gene. CDR3 length: 18 amino acids. Losses at the gene ends were 2 bases for V and 1 base for J; bases not matched to a gene: 11. The chain's CDR3 is CASSEGGSSSWSYNEQFF. DNA of the CDR3: TGCGCCAGCAGTGAGGGCGGGAGCTCGAGTTGGTCCTACAATGAGCAGTTCTTC.

The chain links TRBV7-8 to TRBJ1-2; the D gene is possibly TRBD1 (6 bases). Germline V lookup: CDR1 SGHVS, CDR2 FQNEAQ. V lost 6 bases and J 6 bases, leaving 11 bases between the germline ends. This CDR3 region has 12 residues. The DNA of the CDR3 is TGTGCCAGCAGTACAGGGAGCCATGGCTACACCTTC. This translates into CASSTGSHGYTF.

Details on this clone: One end of the junction does not line up with germline, which may come from a read error. The rearrangement joins TRBV18 to TRBJ2-7, with D maybe TRBD2 (5 bases). The germline V gene encodes CDR1 KGHSH and CDR2 LQKENI. The CDR3 length is 16 residues. This CDR3 is CASSPEAEVQIYDQYF. In nucleotides, the CDR3 is TGTGCCAGCTCACCGGAGGCAGAGGTCCAGATATACGATCAGTACTTC.

This chain connects TRBV18 to TRBJ1-5; a weak D match, TRBD1 (5 bases). V was cut by 2 bases and J by 4 bases, with 12 bases left in between. Per germline, CDR1 KGHSH and CDR2 LQKENI. The CDR3 extends over 15 amino acids. The CDR3 sequence is CASSPMGGGNQPQHF. The CDR3 DNA follows: TGTGCCAGCTCACCAATGGGGGGGGGTAATCAGCCCCAGCATTTT.